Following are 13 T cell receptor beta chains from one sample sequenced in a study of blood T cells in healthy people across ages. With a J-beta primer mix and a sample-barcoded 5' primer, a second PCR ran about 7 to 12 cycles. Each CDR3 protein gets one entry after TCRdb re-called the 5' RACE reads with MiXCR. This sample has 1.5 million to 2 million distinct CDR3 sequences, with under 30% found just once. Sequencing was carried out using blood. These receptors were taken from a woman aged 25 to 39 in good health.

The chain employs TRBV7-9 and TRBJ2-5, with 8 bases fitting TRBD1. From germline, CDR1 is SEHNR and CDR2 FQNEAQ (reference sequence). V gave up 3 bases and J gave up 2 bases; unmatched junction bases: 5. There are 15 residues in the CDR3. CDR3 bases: TGTGCCAGCAGCTTCACAGGGGGAAGACAAGAGACCCAGTACTTC. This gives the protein CASSFTGGRQETQYF.

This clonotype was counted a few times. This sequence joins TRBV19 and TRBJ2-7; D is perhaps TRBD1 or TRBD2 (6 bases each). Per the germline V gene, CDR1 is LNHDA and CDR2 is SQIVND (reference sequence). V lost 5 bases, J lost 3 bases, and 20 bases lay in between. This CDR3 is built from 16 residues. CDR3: CASSDVRGKGDYEQYF. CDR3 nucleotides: TGTGCCAGTAGTGATGTACGGGGGAAGGGGGACTACGAGCAGTACTTC.

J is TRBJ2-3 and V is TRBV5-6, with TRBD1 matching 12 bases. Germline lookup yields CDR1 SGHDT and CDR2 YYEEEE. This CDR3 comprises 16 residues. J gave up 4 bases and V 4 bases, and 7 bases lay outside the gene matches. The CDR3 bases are TGTGCCAGCAGCCTCTTGGGACAGGGGGCATCAGATACGCAGTATTTT. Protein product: CASSLLGQGASDTQYF.

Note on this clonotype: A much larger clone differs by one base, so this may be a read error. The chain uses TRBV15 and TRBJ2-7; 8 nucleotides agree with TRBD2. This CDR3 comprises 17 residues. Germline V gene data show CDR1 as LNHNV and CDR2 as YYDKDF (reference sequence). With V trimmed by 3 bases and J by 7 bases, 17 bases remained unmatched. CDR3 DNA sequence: TGTGCCACCAGCAGTTCCCCTCAGTTAGCGGGGTTAAATGAGCAGTACTTC. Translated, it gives CATSSSPQLAGLNEQYF.

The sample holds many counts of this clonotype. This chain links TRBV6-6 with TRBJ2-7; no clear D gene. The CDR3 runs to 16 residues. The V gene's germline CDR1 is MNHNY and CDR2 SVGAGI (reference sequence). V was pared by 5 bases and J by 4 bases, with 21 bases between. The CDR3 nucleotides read TGTGCCAGCAGTGTGTTAGGTACGGGTTCCGCTTACGAGCAGTACTTC. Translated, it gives CASSVLGTGSAYEQYF.

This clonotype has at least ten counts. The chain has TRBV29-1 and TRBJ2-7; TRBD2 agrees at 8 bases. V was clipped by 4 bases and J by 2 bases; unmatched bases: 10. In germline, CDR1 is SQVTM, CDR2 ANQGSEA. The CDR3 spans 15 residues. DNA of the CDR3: TGCAGCGTTGGGGGGGTAGCGGGGAGCGCCTACGAGCAGTACTTC. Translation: CSVGGVAGSAYEQYF.

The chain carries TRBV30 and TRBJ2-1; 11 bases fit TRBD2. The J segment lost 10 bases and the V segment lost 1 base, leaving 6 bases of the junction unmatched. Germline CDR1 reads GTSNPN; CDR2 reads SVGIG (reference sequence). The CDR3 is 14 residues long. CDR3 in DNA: TGTGCCTGGAGTGATACTAGCGGGAGTCGGGAGCAGTTCTTC. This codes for CAWSDTSGSREQFF. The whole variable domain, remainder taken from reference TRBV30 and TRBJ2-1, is SQTIHQWPATLVQPVGSPLSLECTVEGTSNPNLYWYRQAAGRGLQLLFYSVGIGQISSEVPQNLSASRPQDRQFILSSKKLLLSDSGFYLCAWSDTSGSREQFFGPGTRLTVL.

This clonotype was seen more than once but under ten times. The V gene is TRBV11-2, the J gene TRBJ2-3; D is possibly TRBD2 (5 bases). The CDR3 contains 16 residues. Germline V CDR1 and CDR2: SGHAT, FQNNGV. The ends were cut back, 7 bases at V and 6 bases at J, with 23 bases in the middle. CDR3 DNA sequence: TGTGCCAGCACCCTCGGGAAGGCCCTCCGAGGTGATACGCAGTATTTT. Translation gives CASTLGKALRGDTQYF.

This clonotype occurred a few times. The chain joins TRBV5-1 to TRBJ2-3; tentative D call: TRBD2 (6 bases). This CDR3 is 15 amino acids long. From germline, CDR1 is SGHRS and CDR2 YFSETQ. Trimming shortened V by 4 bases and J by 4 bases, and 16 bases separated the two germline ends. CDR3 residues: CASSPRESWADTQYF. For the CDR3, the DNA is TGCGCCAGCAGCCCACGGGAGTCCTGGGCAGATACGCAGTATTTT.

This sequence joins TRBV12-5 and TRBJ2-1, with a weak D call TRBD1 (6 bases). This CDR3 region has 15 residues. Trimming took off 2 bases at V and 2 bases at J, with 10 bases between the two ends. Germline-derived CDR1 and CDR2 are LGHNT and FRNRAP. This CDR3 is CASGLIQGPYNEQFF. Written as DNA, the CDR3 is TGTGCTAGTGGTTTGATACAGGGACCCTACAATGAGCAGTTCTTC.

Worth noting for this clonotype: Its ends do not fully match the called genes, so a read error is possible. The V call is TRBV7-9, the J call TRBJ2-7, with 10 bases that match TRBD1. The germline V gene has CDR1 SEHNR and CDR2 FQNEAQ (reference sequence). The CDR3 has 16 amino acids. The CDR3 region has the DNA TGTGTCAGCAGCTTAGGGGGACAGGGGAGATCCTACGAGCAGTACTTC. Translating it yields CVSSLGGQGRSYEQYF.

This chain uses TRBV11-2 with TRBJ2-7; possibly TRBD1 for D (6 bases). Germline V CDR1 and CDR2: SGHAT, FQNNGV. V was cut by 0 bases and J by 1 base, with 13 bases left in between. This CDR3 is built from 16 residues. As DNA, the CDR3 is TGTGCCAGCAGCTTAGATTTCTGGGACAAGTCCTACGAGCAGTACTTC. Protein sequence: CASSLDFWDKSYEQYF.

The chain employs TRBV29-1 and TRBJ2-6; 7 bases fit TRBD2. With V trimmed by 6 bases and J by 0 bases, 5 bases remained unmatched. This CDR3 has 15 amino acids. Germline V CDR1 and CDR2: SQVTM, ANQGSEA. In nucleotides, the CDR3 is TGCAGCGTAATGGGGGGGGGCTCTGGGGCCAACGTCCTGACTTTC. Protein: CSVMGGGSGANVLTF.